The 9 T cell receptor beta chains given below trace back to one sample, sequenced in a study of blood T cell repertoires in COVID-19. Some clones are missing from TCRdb's copy, which holds only in-frame ones; the method was immunoSEQ multiplex PCR. The sample lists hundreds of thousands of clones; approximately 91% were seen once. Input material: peripheral blood. These receptor sequences come from a woman in her thirties with COVID-19, enrolled during active disease.

This sequence joins TRBV13 and TRBJ1-5, with D tentatively TRBD1 (6 bases). V shed 6 bases and J shed 6 bases, with 15 bases lying between them. This CDR3 contains 14 residues. From germline, CDR1 is PRHDT and CDR2 FYEKMQ (reference sequence). The CDR3 is CASSLAGASQPQHF. The DNA of the CDR3 is TGTGCCAGCAGTCTAGCGGGGGCAAGTCAGCCCCAGCATTTT.

The V and J genes are TRBV27 and TRBJ1-2; 10 bases map to TRBD1. The CDR3 extends over 14 amino acids. The germline V gene encodes CDR1 MNHEY and CDR2 SMNVEV (reference sequence). V trimming: 10 bases; J trimming: 1 base; junction bases outside the gene matches: 6. CDR3 DNA: TGTGCCAAGGGACAGGGGTGGAGTAACTATGGCTACACCTTC. As protein: CAKGQGWSNYGYTF.

The rearrangement joins TRBV18 to TRBJ1-1, with D unclear. The CDR3 runs 13 residues. Germline V lookup: CDR1 KGHSH, CDR2 LQKENI. The V end was cut by 4 bases, the J end by 2 bases, with 8 bases between. The CDR3 sequence: CASSLTDNTEAFF. DNA for the CDR3: TGTGCCAGCTCACTCACAGATAACACTGAAGCTTTCTTT.

The chain employs TRBV30 and TRBJ2-2; the D gene is possibly TRBD1 (5 bases). In germline, CDR1 is GTSNPN, CDR2 SVGIG (reference sequence). Trimming shortened V by 0 bases and J by 6 bases, and 8 bases separated the two germline ends. The CDR3 covers 13 residues. DNA for the CDR3: TGTGCCTGGAGTGTAAGGGGCCCCGGGGAGCTGTTTTTT. Translation gives CAWSVRGPGELFF.

The chain links TRBV18 to TRBJ1-1; D is perhaps TRBD1 (6 bases). V dropped 2 bases and J dropped 0 bases, with 7 bases sitting between them. Per the germline V gene, CDR1 is KGHSH and CDR2 is LQKENI. The length of the CDR3 is 14 residues. CDR3 coding DNA: TGTGCCAGCTCACCAGGGGGCGTGAACACTGAAGCTTTCTTT. Its translation is CASSPGGVNTEAFF.

V usage is TRBV6-5 and J usage is TRBJ1-6; 9 nucleotides agree with TRBD1. The germline V gene has CDR1 MNHEY and CDR2 SVGAGI. CDR3 length equals 14 residues. J lost 10 bases, V lost 6 bases, and 7 bases had no gene match. CDR3 sequence (DNA): TGTGCCAGCAGGGTGGACAGGGGATTGTCACCCCTCCACTTT. Protein: CASRVDRGLSPLHF.

CDR3: CASSQGAGYTF. The CDR3 DNA is TGTGCCAGTAGTCAGGGGGCTGGCTACACCTTC. This chain uses TRBV12-3 or TRBV12-4 with TRBJ1-2; 8 nucleotides align to TRBD1. V lost 9 bases to trimming and J lost 7 bases; unmatched junction nucleotides: 4. CDR3 size: 11 residues.

This chain uses TRBV28 with TRBJ1-3; D call uncertain. The CDR3 contains 14 residues. Trimming cost V 2 bases and J 2 bases, with 7 bases left between them. In germline, CDR1 is MDHEN, CDR2 SYDVKM. The DNA of the CDR3 is TGTGCCAGCAGTTTAGGCAGTCCTGGAAACACCATATATTTT. This translates into CASSLGSPGNTIYF.

This clone appeared once. V usage is TRBV10-1 and J usage is TRBJ2-7; 9 bases line up with TRBD2. J gave up 2 bases and V 8 bases, and 4 bases lay outside the gene matches. Looked up from germline, CDR1 is WNHNN and CDR2 is SYGVQD (reference sequence). The length of the CDR3 is 13 residues. The CDR3 spells CASLRTSAYEQYF. The DNA for the CDR3 is TGCGCCAGCCTTCGGACTAGCGCCTACGAGCAGTACTTC.